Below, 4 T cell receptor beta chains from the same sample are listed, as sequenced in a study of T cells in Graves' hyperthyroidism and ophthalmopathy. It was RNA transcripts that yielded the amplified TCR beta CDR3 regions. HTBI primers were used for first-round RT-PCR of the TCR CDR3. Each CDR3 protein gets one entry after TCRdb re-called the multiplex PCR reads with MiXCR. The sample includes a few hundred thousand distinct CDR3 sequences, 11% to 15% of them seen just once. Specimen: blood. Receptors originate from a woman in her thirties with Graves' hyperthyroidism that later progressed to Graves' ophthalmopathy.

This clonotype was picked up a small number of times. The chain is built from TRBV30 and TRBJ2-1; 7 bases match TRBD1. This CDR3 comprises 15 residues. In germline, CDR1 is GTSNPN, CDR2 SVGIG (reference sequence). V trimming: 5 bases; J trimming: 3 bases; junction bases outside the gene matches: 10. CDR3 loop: CAWGTGTVNYNEQFF. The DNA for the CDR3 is TGTGCCTGGGGGACCGGGACAGTAAACTACAATGAGCAGTTCTTC.

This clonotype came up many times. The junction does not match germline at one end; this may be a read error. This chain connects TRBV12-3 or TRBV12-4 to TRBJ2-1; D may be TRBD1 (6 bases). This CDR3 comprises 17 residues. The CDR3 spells CASRFIRRQEPYNEQFF. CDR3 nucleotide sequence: TGTGCCAGCCGTTTTATCAGGCGACAGGAGCCCTACAATGAGCAGTTCTTC.

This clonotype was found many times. Here the CDR3 reads CATSDLHRTSGSNEQFF. The CDR3 bases are TGTGCCACCAGTGATTTACATCGGACTAGCGGGAGTAATGAGCAGTTCTTC. The V call is TRBV24-1, the J call TRBJ2-1; 13 positions match TRBD2. This CDR3 comprises 17 residues. Germline V lookup: CDR1 KGHDR, CDR2 SFDVKD. V was pared by 1 base and J by 7 bases, with 6 bases of the junction left unmatched.

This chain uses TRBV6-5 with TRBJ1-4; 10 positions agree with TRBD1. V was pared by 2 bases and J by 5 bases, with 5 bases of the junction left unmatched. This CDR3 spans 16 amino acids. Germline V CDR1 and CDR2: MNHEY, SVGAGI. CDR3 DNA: TGTGCCAGCAGTTACCCCGGACAGGGGGGAAATGAAAAACTGTTTTTT. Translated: CASSYPGQGGNEKLFF.